This T cell receptor (beta chain) was captured in a study of CD4 and CD8 cells across lung adenocarcinoma regions. J was trimmed by 5 bases and V by 6 bases; bases with no gene match: 6. CDR3 size: 15 residues. Per germline, CDR1 MNHEY and CDR2 SMNVEV (reference sequence). TCRdb reprocessed the PCR reads with MiXCR, giving one entry per CDR3 protein. In the table there are under 4,000 distinct CDR3 sequences, less than 75% of which are singletons. The patients had localized lung adenocarcinoma, a non-small cell subtype. The source is a female donor with lung adenocarcinoma. The CD4 and CD8 labels of this study may be unreliable. V gene TRBV27 combines with J gene TRBJ2-5; TRBD2 matches at 13 bases. The sample was CD8+ T cells from the margin of a lung tumor. This chain's CDR3 is CASREGTSGKETQYF. DNA for the CDR3: TGTGCCAGCAGGGAGGGGACTAGCGGGAAGGAGACCCAGTACTTC.